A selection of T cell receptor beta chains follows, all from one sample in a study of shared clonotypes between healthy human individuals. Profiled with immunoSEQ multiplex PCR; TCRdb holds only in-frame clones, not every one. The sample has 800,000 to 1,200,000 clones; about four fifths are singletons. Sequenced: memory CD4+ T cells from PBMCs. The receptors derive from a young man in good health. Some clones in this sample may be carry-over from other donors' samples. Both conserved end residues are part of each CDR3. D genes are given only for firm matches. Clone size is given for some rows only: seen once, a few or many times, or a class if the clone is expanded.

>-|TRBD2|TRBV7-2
CASSLRDGRTSYEQYF
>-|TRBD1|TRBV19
CASSTGQERSNQPQHF
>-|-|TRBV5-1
CASSLSGASPETQYF
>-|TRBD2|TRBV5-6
CASSFLAGLSTDTQYF
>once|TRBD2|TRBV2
CASSARLAGTDTQYF
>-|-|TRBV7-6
CASSPDVGLETQYF
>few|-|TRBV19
CASRKDSRANEKLFF
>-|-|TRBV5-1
CASSLVQGYTDTQYF
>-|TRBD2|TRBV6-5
CASSYSTTSGYNEQFF
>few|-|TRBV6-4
CASTRGSHSPLHF
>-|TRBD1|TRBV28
CASSLLDRETDTQYF
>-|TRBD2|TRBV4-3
CASSQTISGSTGELFF
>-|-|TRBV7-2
CASSLTPGEAYEQYF
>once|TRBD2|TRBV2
CASSGPAGAYDEQFF
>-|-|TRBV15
CATSRDEVGYERVADTQYF
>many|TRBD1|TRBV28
CASRVSQGASYEQYF
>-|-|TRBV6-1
CASSESWGPQTAFF
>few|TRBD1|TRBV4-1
CASSPSFLGQADQPQHF
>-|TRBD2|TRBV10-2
CASTPGLAGVYEQYF
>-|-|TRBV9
CASSALQDPNTGELFF
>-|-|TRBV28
CASSLGVGHQPQHF
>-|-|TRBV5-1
CASRQSTSYEQYF
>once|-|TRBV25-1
CASGSGTLYGNTIYF
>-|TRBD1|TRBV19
CASSTRQGPQPQHF
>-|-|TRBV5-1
CASSSGAVDDEQFF
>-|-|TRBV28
CASKTPGASGEKLFF
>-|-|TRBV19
CASSIPLRGSEAFF
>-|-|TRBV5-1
CASSLGQSSGNTIYF
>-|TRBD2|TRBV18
CASSPLMGLNSYNEQFF
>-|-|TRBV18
CASSQNRANTEAFF
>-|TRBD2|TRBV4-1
CASSRAAGALGEQYF
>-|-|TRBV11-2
CASSFVFSVNEQFF
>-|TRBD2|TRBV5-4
CAITTSSGGPTDTQYF
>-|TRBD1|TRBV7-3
CASSLTLGTGVGEQFF
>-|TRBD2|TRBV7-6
CASSLVSGGSGSDTQYF
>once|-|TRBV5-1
CASSLGLSNEKLFF
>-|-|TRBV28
CASSLFSLGYTF
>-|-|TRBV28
CASSFEERQYF
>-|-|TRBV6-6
CASNPAGAPTGELFF
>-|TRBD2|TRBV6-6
CASSYGTTYNEQFF
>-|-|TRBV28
CASKGGGDSYEQYF
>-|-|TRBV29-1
CSVEHRRGEKLFF
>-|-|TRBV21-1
CASSKGAGSTDTQYF
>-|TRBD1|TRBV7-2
CASSLDSGGDEQFF
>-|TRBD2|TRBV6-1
CASSESYRLARGTGELFF
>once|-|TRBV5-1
CASSWGGSTEYTEAFF
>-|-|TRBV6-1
CASRIARQAYQPQHF
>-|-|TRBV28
CASSYLYEQYFGPGGEQYF
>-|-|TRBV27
CASSHSYKGNQPQHF
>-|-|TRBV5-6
CASSLGQATDTQYF
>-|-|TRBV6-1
CASGLMTGVNTEAFF
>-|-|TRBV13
CASTINHRVRGNTIYF
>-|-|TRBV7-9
CASSPSVDTQYF
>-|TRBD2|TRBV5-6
CASSSGRTSGRDTDTQYF
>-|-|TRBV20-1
CSATRTNEAFF
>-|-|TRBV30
CAWRTRQVNTEAFF
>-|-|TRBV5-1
CASSLGRNHNEQFF